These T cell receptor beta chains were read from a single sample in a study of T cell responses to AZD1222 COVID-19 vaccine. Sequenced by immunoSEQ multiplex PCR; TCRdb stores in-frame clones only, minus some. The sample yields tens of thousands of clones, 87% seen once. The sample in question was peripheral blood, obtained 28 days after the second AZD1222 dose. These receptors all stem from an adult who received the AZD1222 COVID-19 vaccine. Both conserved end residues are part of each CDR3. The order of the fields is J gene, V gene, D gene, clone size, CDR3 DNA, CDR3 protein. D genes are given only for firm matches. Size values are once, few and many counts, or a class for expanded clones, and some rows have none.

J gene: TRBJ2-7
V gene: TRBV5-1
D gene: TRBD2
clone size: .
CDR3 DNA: TGCGCCAGCAGCCCCGGGACTAGCGGGTTTCTTAACTCGGCCTACGAGCAGTACTTC
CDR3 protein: CASSPGTSGFLNSAYEQYF

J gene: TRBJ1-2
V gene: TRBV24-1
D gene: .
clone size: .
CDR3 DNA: TGTGCCACCAGTGGAGGGACTAACTATGGCTACACCTTC
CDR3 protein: CATSGGTNYGYTF

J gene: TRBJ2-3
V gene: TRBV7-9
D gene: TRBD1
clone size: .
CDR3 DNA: TGTGCCAGCAGATCCGACAGGGGGTCGGATACGCAGTATTTT
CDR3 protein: CASRSDRGSDTQYF

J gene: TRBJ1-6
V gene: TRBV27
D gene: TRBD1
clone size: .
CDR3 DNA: TGTGCCAGCAGTTTATTGGCCGGGACAGGGAGTTCACCCCTCCACTTT
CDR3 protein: CASSLLAGTGSSPLHF

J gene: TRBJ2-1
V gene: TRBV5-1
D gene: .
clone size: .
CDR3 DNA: TGCGCCAGCAGCCCCAGTCCGAGCTCCTACAATGAGCAGTTCTTC
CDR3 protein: CASSPSPSSYNEQFF

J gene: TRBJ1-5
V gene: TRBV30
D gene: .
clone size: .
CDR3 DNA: TGTGCCGGTAACAGGGAAGGTCAGCCCCAGCATTTT
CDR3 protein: CAGNREGQPQHF

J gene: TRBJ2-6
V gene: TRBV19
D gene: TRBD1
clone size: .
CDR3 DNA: TGTGCCAGTACAGGCCAGGGGGCGGGTGGGGCCAACGTCCTGACTTTC
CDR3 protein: CASTGQGAGGANVLTF

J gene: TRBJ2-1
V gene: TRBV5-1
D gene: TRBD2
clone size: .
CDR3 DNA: TGCGCCAGCAGCGTTAGGGGAGGGCCCTCCAATGAGCAGTTCTTC
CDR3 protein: CASSVRGGPSNEQFF

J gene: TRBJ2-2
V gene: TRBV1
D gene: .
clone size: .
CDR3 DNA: TGCACCAGCAGCCAAGATCCGAGGGAAATTGGCAACACCGGGGAGCTGTTTTTT
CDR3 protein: CTSSQDPREIGNTGELFF

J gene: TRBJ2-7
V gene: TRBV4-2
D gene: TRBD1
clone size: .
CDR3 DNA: TGTGCCAGCAGCCAATACGCAGCCGGGACAGCCTTTAGAGAGCAGTACTTC
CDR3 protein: CASSQYAAGTAFREQYF

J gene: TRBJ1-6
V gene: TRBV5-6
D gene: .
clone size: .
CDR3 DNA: TGTGCCAGCAGCTTGGGGGGTAGCAATAATTCACCCCTCCACTTT
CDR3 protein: CASSLGGSNNSPLHF

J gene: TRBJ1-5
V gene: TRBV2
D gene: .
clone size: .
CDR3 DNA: TGTGCCAGCAGAGTTGGACAGCCCCAGCATTTT
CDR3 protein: CASRVGQPQHF

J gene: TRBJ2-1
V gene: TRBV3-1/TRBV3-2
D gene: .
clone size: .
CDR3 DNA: TGTGCCAGCAGCCCCGGTGGCTCCTACAATGAGCAGTTCTTC
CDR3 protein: CASSPGGSYNEQFF

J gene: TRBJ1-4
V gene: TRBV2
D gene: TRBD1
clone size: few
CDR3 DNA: TGTGCCAGCAGGCCGGGACAGGGGGCAGCTAATGAAAAACTGTTTTTT
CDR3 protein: CASRPGQGAANEKLFF

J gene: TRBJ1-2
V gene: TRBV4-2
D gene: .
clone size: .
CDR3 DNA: TGTGCCAGCAGCCAAGATCAACGCCGTGGGATGCCTAACTATGGCTACACCTTC
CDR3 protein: CASSQDQRRGMPNYGYTF

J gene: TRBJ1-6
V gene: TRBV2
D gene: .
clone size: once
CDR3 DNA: TGTGCCAGCAAAGGGGGGGTTTCCTTTGGTTCACCCCTCCACTTT
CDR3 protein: CASKGGVSFGSPLHF

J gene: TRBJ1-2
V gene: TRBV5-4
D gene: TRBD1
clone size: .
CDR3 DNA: TGTGCCAGCAGCTCCTCCGGGACAGGGAAAGATGGCTACACCTTC
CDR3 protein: CASSSSGTGKDGYTF

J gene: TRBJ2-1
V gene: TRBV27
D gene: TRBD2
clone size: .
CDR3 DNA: TGTGCCAGCAGTTTCCTAGCGGGGGGGCGGGGTGAGCAGTTCTTC
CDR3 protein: CASSFLAGGRGEQFF

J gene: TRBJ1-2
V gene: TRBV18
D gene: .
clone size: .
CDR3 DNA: TGTGCCAGCTCACCCGCCCAGATGGACTATGGCTACACCTTC
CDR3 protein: CASSPAQMDYGYTF

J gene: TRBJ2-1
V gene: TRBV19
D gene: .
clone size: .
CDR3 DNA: TGTGCCAGTAGTAGGAGTACCTGGATGGATGAGCAGTTCTTC
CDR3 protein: CASSRSTWMDEQFF

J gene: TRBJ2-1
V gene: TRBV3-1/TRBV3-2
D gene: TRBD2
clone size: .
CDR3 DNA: TGTGCCAGCAGCCGTACTAGCGGCCGGGGTTCCAATGAGCAGTTCTTC
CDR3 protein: CASSRTSGRGSNEQFF

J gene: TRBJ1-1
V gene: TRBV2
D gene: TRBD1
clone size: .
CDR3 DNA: TGTGCCAGCAGTCGTGGGACAGGGCTGAACACTGAAGCTTTCTTT
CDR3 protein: CASSRGTGLNTEAFF

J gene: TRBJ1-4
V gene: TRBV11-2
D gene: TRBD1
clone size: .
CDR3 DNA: TGTGCCAGCAGCCCTTGGGCGGGACAGCGGACTAATGAAAAACTGTTTTTT
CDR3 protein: CASSPWAGQRTNEKLFF

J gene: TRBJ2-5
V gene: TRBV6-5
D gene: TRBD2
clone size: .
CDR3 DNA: TGTGCCAGCAGGATAGCTAGCGGGAAAGAGACCCAGTACTTC
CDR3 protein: CASRIASGKETQYF

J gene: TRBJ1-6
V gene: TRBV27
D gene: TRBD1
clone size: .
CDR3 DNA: TGTGCCAGCAGCTACGGGGGACAGGGGAGCTCCTATAATTCACCCCTCCACTTT
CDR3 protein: CASSYGGQGSSYNSPLHF

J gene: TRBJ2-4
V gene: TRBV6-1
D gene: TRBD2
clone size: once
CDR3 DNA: TGTGCCAGCAGTGAAACTAGCGGGAGAGGAAACATTCAGTACTTC
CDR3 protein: CASSETSGRGNIQYF

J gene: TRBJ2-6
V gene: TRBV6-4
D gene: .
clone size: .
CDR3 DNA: TGTGCCAGCAGTGACTCAGGGGCCGGGGTCCTGACTTTC
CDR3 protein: CASSDSGAGVLTF

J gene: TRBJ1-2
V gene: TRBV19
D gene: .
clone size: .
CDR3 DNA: TGTGCCAGTAGTGACCGATCCAGGTATGGCTACACCTTC
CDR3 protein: CASSDRSRYGYTF

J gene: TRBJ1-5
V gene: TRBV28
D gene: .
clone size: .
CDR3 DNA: TGTGCCAGCAGTTCATCCACAAAGGGGTGGTCACAGCCCCAGCATTTT
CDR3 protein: CASSSSTKGWSQPQHF

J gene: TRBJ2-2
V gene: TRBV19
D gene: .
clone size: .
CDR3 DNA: TGTGCCAGTAGTTCCCGGGATTACGGGGAGCTGTTTTTT
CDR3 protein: CASSSRDYGELFF

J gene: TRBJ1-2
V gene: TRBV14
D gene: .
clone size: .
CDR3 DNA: TGTGCCGGCAGCAGGTGGGGGCACCGACTTCTTAACTATGGCTACACCTTC
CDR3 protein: CAGSRWGHRLLNYGYTF

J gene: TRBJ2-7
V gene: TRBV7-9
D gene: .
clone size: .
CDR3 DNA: TGTGCCACCGGACGGGCGGGCGCGAGCTCCTACGAGCAGTACTTC
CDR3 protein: CATGRAGASSYEQYF

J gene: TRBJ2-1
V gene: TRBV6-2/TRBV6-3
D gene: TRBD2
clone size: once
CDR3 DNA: TGTGCCAGCAGTGGACTAGCGGGAGACCCGATCTCCTACAATGAGCAGTTCTTC
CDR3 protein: CASSGLAGDPISYNEQFF

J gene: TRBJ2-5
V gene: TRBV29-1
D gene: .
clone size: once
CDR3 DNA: TGCAGCGTGACCAGGGTACGGGAGACCCAGTACTTC
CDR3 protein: CSVTRVRETQYF

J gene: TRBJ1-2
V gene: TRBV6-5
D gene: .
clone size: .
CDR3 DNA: TGTGCCAGCAGTTCAAGCGGGGGTGGCTACACCTTC
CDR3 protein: CASSSSGGGYTF

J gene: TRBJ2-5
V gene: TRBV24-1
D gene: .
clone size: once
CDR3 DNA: TGTGCCACCAGTGCAACAGGGATCCAAGAGACCCAGTACTTC
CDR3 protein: CATSATGIQETQYF

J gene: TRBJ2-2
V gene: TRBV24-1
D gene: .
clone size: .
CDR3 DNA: TGTGCCACCAGTGACTCCGGACACAACACCGGGGAGCTGTTTTTT
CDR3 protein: CATSDSGHNTGELFF

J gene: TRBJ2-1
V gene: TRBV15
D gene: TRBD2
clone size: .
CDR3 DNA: TGTGCCACCAGCACTTCCGGGACTAGGTTATACAATGAGCAGTTCTTC
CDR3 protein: CATSTSGTRLYNEQFF

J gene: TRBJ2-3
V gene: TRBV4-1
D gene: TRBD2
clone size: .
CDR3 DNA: TGCGCCAGCAGCCCACAACTAGCGGGAGGGTTAGGTCGGGCAGATACGCAGTATTTT
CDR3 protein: CASSPQLAGGLGRADTQYF

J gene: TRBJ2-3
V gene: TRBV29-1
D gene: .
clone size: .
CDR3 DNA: TGCAGCGTTGGTTGGGAAACAGATACGCAGTATTTT
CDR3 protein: CSVGWETDTQYF

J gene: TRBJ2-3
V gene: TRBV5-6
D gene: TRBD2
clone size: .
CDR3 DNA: TGTGCCAGCAGTGGAATAGCGGGAGGCACTCCCACAGATACGCAGTATTTT
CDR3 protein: CASSGIAGGTPTDTQYF

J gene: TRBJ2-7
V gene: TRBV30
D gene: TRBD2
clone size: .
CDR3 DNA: TGTGCCTGGAGGACTAGCGGGAGTAGCGAGCAGTACTTC
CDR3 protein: CAWRTSGSSEQYF

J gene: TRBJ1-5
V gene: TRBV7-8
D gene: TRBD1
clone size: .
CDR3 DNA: TGTGCCAGCAGCCTGACAGGGACTCAGCCCCAGCATTTT
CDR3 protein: CASSLTGTQPQHF

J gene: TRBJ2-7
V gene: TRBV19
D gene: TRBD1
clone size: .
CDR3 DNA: TGTGCCAGTAGTGGAGGGACAGGGGGGACGGAGCAGTACTTC
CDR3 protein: CASSGGTGGTEQYF

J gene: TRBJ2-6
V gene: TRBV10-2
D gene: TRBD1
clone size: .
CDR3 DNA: TGCGCCAGCAGTGGAGGAACCGGGACAGGGCGCTCTGGGGCCAACGTCCTGACTTTC
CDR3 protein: CASSGGTGTGRSGANVLTF

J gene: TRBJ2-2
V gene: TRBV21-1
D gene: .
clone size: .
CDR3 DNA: TGTGCCAGCAGCACCCGACGGTATCGGTTTGAGAACACCGGGGAGCTGTTTTTT
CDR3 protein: CASSTRRYRFENTGELFF

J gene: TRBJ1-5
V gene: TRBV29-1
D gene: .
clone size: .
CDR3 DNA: TGCAGCGTAACCCAAGGTGACAATCAGCCCCAGCATTTT
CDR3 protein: CSVTQGDNQPQHF

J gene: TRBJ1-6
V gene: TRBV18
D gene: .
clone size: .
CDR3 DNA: TGTGCCAGCTCACCGGACGGTAATTCACCCCTCCACTTT
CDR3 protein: CASSPDGNSPLHF

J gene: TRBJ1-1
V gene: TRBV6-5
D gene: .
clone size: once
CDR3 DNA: TGTGCCAGCAGTTACCGGGGGGGTGAAGCTTTCTTT
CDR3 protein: CASSYRGGEAFF

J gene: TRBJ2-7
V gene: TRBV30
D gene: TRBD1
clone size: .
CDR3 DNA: TGTGCCATAGGACAGGGGAACGAGCAGTACTTC
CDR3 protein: CAIGQGNEQYF

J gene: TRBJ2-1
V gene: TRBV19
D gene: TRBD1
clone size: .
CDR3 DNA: TGTGCCAGTAGTATCGAGACAGGGCGTATCAATGAGCAGTTCTTC
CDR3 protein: CASSIETGRINEQFF

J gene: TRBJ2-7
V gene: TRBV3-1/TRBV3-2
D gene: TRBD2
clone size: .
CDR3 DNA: TGTGCCAGCAGCCATCTTCCAGCGGGGTACGAGCAGTACTTC
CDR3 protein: CASSHLPAGYEQYF

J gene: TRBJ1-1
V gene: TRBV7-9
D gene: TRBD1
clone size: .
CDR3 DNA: TGTGCCAGCAGCACCTGGGGACAGCGGAACACTGAAGCTTTCTTT
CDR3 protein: CASSTWGQRNTEAFF

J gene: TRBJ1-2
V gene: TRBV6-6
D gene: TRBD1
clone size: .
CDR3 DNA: TGTGCCAGCAGTCTTACCCCGGGACAGACTAAGGACTATGGCTACACCTTC
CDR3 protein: CASSLTPGQTKDYGYTF